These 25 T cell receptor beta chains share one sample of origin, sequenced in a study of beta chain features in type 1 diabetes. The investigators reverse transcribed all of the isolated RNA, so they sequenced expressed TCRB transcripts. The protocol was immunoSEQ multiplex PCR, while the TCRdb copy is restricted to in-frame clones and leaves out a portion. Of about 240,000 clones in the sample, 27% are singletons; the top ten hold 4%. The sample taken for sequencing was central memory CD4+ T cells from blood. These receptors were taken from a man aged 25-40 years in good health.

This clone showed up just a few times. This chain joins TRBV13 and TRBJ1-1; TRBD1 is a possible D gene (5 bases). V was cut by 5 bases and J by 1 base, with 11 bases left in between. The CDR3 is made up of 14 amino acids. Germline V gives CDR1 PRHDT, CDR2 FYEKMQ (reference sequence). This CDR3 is CASSRDGSNTEAFF. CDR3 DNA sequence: TGTGCCAGCAGCCGGGACGGCTCGAACACTGAAGCTTTCTTT.

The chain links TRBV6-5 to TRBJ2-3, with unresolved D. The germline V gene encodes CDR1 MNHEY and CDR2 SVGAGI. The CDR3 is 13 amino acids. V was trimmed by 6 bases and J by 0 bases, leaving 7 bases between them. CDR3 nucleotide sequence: TGTGCCAGCAGGGCCCCGAGCACAGATACGCAGTATTTT. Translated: CASRAPSTDTQYF.

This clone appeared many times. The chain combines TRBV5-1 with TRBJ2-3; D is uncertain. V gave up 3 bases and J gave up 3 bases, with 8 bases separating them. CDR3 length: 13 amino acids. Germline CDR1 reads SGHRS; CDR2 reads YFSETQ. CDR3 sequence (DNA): TGCGCCAGCAGCTCGGACGGTACAGATACGCAGTATTTT. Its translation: CASSSDGTDTQYF.

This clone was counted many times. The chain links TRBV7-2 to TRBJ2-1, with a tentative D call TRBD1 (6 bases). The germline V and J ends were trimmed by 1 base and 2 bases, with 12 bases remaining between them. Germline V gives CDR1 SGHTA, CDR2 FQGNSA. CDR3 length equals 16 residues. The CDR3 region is CASSLESRGTYNEQFF. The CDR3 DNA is TGTGCCAGCAGCTTAGAAAGCAGGGGCACCTACAATGAGCAGTTCTTC. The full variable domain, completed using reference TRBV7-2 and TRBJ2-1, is GAGVSQSPSNKVTEKGKDVELRCDPISGHTALYWYRQSLGQGLEFLIYFQGNSAPDKSGLPSDRFSAERTGGSVSTLTIQRTQQEDSAVYLCASSLESRGTYNEQFFGPGTRLTVL.

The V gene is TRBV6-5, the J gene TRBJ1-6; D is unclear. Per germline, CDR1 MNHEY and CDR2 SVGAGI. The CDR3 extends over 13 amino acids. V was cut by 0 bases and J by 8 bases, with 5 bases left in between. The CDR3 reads CASSYSSYSPLHF. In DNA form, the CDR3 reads TGTGCCAGCAGTTACTCGTCGTATTCACCCCTCCACTTT.

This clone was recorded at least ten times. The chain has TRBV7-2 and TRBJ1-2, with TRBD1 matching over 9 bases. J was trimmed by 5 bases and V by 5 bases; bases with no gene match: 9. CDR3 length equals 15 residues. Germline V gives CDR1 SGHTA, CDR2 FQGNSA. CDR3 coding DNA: TGTGCCAGCAGCCCTGCCGGACAGGGGAAGTATGGCTACACCTTC. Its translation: CASSPAGQGKYGYTF.

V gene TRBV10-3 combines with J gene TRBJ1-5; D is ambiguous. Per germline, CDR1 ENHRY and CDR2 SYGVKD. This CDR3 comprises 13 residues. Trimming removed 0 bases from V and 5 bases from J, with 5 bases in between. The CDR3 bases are TGTGCCATCAGTGAGTCGTTTGATCAGCCCCAGCATTTT. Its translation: CAISESFDQPQHF.

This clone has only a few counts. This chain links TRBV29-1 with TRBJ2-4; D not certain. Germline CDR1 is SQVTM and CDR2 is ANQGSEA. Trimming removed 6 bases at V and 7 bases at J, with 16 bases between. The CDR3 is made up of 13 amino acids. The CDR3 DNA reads TGCAGCGTCGTGACTTCCCTCCGCAACATTCAGTACTTC. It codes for CSVVTSLRNIQYF.

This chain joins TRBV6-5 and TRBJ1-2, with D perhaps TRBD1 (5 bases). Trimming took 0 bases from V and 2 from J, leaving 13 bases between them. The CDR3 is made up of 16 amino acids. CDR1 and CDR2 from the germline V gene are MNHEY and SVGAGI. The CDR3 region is CASSYSEGRGNYGYTF. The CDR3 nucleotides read TGTGCCAGCAGTTACTCCGAGGGCCGGGGGAACTATGGCTACACCTTC.

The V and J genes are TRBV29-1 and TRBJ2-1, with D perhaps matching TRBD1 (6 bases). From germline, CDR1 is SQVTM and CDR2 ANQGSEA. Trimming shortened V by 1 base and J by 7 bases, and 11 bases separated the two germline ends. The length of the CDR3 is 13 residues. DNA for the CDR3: TGCAGCGTTGAAGTAGGGCAGGGGAATGAGCAGTTCTTC. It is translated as CSVEVGQGNEQFF.

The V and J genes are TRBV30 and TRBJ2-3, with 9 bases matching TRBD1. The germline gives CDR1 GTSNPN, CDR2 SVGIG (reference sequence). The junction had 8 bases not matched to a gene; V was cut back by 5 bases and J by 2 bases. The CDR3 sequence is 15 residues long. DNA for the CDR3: TGTGCCTGGGGCAAACAGGGGGCTGTCACAGATACGCAGTATTTT. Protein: CAWGKQGAVTDTQYF.

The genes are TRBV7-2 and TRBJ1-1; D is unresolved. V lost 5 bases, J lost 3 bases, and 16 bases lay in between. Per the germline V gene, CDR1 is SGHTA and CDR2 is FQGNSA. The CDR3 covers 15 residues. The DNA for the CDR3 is TGTGCCAGCAGCCAAGATAGTACGCCTTACACTGAAGCTTTCTTT. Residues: CASSQDSTPYTEAFF.

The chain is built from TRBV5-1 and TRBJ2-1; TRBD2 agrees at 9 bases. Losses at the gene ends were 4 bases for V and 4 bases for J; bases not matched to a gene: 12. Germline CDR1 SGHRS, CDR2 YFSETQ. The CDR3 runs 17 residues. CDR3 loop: CASSPGEIAGVYNEQFF. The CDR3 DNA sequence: TGCGCCAGCAGCCCTGGAGAGATAGCGGGGGTATACAATGAGCAGTTCTTC.

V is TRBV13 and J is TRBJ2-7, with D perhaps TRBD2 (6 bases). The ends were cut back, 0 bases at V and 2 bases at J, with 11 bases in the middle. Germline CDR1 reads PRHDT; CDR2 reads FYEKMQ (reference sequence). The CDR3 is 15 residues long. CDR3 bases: TGTGCCAGCAGCTTAGGCCATAGCGGAACCTACGAGCAGTACTTC. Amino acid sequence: CASSLGHSGTYEQYF.

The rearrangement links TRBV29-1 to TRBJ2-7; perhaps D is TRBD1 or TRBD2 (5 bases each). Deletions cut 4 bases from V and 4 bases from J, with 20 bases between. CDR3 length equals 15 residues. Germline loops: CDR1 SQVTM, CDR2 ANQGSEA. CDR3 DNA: TGCAGCGTTGCAAACTCCCCGGGACGGCCTTACGAGCAGTACTTC. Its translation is CSVANSPGRPYEQYF.

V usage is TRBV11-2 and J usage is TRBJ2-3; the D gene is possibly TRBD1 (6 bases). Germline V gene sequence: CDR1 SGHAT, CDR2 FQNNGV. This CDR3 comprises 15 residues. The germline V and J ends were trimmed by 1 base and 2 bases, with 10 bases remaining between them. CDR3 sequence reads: CASSLGDRPTDTQYF. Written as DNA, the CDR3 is TGTGCCAGCAGCTTAGGAGACAGGCCCACAGATACGCAGTATTTT.

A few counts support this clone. The CDR3 coding sequence is TGTGCCTCGGACGCGGGAGGGGGAGATACGCAGTATTTT. It codes for CASDAGGGDTQYF. The chain uses TRBV30 and TRBJ2-3, with 9 positions matching TRBD2. Germline trimming cut 7 bases from V and 5 bases from J; bases unmatched to any gene: 7. Germline V gene lookup returns CDR1 GTSNPN and CDR2 SVGIG (reference sequence). The CDR3 totals 13 residues.

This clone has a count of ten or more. The CDR3 region has the DNA TGCGCCAGCAGCCTCGACAGGGGTGATCAGCCCCAGCATTTT. The encoded protein is CASSLDRGDQPQHF. The V call is TRBV4-3, the J call TRBJ1-5; TRBD1 agrees at 8 bases. Germline V gene data show CDR1 as LGHNA and CDR2 as YSLEER. The V segment lost 4 bases and the J segment 5 bases; nucleotides outside the gene matches: 4. The CDR3 runs to 14 residues.

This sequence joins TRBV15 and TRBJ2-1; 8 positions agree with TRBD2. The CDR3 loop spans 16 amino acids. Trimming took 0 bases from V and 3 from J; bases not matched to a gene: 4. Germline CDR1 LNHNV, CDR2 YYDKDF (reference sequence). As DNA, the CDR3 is TGTGCCACCAGCAGAGAGCTAGCGGGCGGCTACAATGAGCAGTTCTTC. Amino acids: CATSRELAGGYNEQFF.

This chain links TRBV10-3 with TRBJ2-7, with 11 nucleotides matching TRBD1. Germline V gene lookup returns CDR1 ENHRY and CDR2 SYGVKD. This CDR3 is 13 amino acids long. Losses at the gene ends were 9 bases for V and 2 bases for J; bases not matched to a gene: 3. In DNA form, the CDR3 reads TGTGCCATTACGGGACAGGGGGCCTACGAGCAGTACTTC. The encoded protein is CAITGQGAYEQYF.

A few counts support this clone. The CDR3: CASSPDIPGGYTF. For the CDR3, the DNA is TGTGCCAGCAGTCCCGACATCCCTGGAGGCTACACCTTC. The V and J genes are TRBV7-9 and TRBJ1-2; the D is unclear. CDR3 length: 13 amino acids. Germline CDR1 SEHNR, CDR2 FQNEAQ (reference sequence). Trimming removed 6 bases at V and 8 bases at J, with 16 bases between.

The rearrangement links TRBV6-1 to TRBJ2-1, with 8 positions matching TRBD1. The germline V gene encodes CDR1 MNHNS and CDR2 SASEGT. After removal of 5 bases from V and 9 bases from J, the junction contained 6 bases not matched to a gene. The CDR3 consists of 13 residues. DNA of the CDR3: TGTGCCAGCAGTAATCAGGGGGCCGCTGAGCAGTTCTTC. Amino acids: CASSNQGAAEQFF.

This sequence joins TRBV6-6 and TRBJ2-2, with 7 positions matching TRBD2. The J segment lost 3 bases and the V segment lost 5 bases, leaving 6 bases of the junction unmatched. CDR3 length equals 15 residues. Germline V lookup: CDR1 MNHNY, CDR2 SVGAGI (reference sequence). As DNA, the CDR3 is TGTGCCAGCAGTCGCGGGGAGGGTGACACCGGGGAGCTGTTTTTT. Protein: CASSRGEGDTGELFF.

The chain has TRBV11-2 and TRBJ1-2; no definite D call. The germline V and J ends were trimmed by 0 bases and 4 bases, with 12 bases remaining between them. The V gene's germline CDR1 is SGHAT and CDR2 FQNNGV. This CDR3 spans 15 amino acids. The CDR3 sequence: CASSLEAGAVYGYTF. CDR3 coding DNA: TGTGCCAGCAGCTTAGAAGCGGGAGCCGTCTATGGCTACACCTTC.

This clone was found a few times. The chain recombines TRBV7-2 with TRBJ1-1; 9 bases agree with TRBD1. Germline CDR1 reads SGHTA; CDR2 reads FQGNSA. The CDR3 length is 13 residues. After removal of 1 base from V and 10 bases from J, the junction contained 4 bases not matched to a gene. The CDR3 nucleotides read TGTGCCAGCAGCTTAGAGAGGGACAGGGTAGCTTTCTTT. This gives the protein CASSLERDRVAFF.